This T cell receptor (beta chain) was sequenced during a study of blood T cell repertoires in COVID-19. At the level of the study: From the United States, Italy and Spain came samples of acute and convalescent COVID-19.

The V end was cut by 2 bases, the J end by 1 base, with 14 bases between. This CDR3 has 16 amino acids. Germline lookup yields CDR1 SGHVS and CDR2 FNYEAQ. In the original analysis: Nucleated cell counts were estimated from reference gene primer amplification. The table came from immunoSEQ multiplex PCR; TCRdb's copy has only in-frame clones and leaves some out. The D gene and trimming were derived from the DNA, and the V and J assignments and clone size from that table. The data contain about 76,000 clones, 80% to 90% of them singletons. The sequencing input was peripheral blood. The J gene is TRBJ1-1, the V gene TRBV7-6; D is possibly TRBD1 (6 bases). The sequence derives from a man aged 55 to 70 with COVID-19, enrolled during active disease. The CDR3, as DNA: TGTGCCAGCAGCTTACGTCGGGACACCTGGAACACTGAAGCTTTCTTT. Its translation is CASSLRRDTWNTEAFF.